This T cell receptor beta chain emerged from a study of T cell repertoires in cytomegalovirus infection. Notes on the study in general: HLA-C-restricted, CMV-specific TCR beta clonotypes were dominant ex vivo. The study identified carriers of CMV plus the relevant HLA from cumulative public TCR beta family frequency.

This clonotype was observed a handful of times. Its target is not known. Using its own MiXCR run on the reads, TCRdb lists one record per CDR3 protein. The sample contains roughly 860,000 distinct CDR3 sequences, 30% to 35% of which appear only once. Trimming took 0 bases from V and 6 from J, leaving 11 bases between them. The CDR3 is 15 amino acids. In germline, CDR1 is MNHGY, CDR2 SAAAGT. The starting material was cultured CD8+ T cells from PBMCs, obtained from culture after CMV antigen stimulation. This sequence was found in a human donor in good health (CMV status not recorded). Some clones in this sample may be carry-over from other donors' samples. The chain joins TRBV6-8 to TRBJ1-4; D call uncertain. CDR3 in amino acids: CASSYSLENHEKLFF. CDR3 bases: TGTGCCAGCAGTTACTCGCTGGAAAATCATGAAAAACTGTTTTTT.